This entry features one T cell receptor beta chain sequence. Its antigen is still unknown. A unique molecular identifier was carried by every single TCR cDNA molecule. TCRdb re-derived calls from the 5' RACE reads in MiXCR, one entry per CDR3 protein. The table lists 85,000 to 100,000 distinct CDR3 sequences, 9.5% to 15% of them singletons. The time point denotes: sample taken at primary tumor resection. The sequenced material consisted of unsorted whole RNA from tumor, nontumor lung or frozen PBMC. The donors, around 71 patients with untreated early-stage non-small cell lung cancer, provided the samples. The data were obtained in a study of spatial heterogeneity in lung cancer. Study in general: Every unique TCR and UMI combination, on average, appeared more than ten times in raw reads.

The V gene's germline CDR1 is ENHRY and CDR2 SYGVKD. The CDR3 runs 18 residues. J lost 2 bases, V lost 7 bases, and 12 bases had no gene match. Overall study findings and caveats: In blood, ubiquitous expanded tumor TCRs appeared more at resection than follow-up.

The sequence came from a male donor with early-stage non-small cell lung cancer. This chain joins TRBV10-3 and TRBJ2-6, with 9 bases lining up with TRBD1. The input for sequencing was PBMCs, taken at surgery. CDR3 in DNA: TGTGCCATCAAGAAGTCCGGGACAGGGTATGCTGGGGCCAACGTCCTGACTTTC. It specifies CAIKKSGTGYAGANVLTF.